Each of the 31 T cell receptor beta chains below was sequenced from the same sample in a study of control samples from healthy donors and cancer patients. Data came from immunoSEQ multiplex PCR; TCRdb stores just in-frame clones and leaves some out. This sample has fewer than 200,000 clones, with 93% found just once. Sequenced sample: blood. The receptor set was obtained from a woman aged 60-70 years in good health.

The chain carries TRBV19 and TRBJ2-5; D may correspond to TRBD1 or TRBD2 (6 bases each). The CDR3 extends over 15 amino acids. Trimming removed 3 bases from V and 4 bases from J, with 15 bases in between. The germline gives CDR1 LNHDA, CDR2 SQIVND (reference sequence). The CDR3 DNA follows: TGTGCCAGTAGTATGGAGGGGGGTCGGAGAGAGACCCAGTACTTC. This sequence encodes CASSMEGGRRETQYF.

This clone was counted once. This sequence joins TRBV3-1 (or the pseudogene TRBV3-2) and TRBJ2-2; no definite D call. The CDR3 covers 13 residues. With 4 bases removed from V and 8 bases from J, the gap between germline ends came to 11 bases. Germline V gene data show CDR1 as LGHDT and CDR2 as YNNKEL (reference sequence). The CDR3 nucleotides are TGTGCCAGCAGCCCCCGAGTTATGGGGGAGCTGTTTTTT. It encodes CASSPRVMGELFF.

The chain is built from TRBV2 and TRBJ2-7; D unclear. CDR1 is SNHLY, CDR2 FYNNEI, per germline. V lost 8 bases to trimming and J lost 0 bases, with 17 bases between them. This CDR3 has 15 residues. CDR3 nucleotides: TGTGCCAGCCACGTCACAGTCCCTCTCTCCTACGAGCAGTACTTC. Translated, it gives CASHVTVPLSYEQYF.

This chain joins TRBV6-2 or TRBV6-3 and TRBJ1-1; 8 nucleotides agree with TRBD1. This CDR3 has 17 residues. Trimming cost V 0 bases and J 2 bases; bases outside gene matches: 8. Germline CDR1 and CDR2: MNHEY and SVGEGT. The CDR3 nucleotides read TGTGCCAGCAGTTACTCGGGTGACAGGGGCATCAACACTGAAGCTTTCTTT. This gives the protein CASSYSGDRGINTEAFF.

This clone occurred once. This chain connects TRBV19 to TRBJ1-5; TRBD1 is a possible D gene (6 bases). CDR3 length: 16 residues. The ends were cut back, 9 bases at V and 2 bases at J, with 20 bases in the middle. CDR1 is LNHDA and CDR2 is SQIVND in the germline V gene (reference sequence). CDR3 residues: CASKARRTVGNQPQHF. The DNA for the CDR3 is TGTGCCAGCAAGGCTCGTCGGACAGTCGGCAATCAGCCCCAGCATTTT.

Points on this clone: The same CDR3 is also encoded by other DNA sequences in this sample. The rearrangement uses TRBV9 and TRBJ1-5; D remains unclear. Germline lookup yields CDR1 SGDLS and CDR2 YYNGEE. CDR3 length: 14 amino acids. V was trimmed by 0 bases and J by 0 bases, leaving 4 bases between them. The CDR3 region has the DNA TGTGCCAGCAGCGTAGACAGTAGCAATCAGCCCCAGCATTTT. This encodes CASSVDSSNQPQHF.

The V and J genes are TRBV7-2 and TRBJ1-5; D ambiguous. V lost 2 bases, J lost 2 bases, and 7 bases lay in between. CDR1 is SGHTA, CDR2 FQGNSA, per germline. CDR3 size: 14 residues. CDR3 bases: TGTGCCAGCAGCTTATTAGGTGGCAATCAGCCCCAGCATTTT. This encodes CASSLLGGNQPQHF.

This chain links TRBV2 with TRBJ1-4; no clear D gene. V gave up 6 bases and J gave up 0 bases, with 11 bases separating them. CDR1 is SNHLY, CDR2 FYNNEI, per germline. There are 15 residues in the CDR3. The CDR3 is CASSGWGATNEKLFF. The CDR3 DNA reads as TGTGCCAGCAGCGGGTGGGGTGCAACTAATGAAAAACTGTTTTTT.

Here the CDR3 DNA reads TGTGCCAGCAGCTTTCAGGGTATACGGCAGCCCCAGCATTTT. Translating gives CASSFQGIRQPQHF. This chain links TRBV5-6 with TRBJ1-5; maybe TRBD1 (5 bases). V was shortened by 2 bases and J by 7 bases, with 13 bases between the two germline ends. Germline lookup yields CDR1 SGHDT and CDR2 YYEEEE. The CDR3 has 14 amino acids.

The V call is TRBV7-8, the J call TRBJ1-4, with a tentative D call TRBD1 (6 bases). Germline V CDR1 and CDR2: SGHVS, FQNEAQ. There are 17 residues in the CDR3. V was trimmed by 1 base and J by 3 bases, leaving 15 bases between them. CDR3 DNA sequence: TGTGCCAGCAGCTTAGTTGGTGTGTGGGGGCCTAATGAAAAACTGTTTTTT. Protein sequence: CASSLVGVWGPNEKLFF.

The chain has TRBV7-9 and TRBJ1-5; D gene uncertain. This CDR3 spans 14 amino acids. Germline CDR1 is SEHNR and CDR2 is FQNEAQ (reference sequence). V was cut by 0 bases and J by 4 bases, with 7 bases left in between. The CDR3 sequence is CASSLAYGNQPQHF. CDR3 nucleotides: TGTGCCAGCAGCTTAGCGTACGGAAATCAGCCCCAGCATTTT.

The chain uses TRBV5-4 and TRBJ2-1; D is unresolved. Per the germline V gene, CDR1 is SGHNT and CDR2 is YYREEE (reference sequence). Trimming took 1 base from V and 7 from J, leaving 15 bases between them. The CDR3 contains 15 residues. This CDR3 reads CASSLPGTAFNEQFF. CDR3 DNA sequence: TGTGCCAGCAGCTTGCCCGGAACAGCCTTTAATGAGCAGTTCTTC.

DNA for the CDR3: TGTGCCAGCAGCAAAGTTGGGCAGGGCCACTATGGCTACACCTTC. This sequence encodes CASSKVGQGHYGYTF. V is TRBV21-1 and J is TRBJ1-2; the table's D call TRBD1 went unverified against the DNA. TRBV21-1 has pseudogene status. CDR3 length: 15 residues.

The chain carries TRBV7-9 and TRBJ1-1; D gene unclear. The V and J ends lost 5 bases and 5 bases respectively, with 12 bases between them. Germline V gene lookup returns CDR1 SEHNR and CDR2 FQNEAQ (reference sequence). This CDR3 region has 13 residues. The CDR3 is CASSEGDLTEAFF. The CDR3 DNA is TGTGCCAGCAGCGAAGGAGATTTAACTGAAGCTTTCTTT.

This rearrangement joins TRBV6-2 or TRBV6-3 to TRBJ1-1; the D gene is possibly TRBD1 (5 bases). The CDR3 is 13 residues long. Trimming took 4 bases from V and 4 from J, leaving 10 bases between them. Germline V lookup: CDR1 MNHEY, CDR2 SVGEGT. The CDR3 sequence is CASSSYGGTEAFF. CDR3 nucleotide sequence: TGTGCCAGCAGTTCATATGGGGGCACTGAAGCTTTCTTT.

Here the CDR3 DNA reads TGTGCCAGCAGCCCCACGAGGGGGGGCAGGGCCGATAACTATGGCTACACCTTC. This gives the protein CASSPTRGGRADNYGYTF. This rearrangement joins TRBV7-9 to TRBJ1-2, with a weak D call TRBD1 (6 bases). V shed 5 bases and J shed 1 base, with 23 bases lying between them. The CDR3 extends over 18 amino acids. Germline-derived CDR1 and CDR2 are SEHNR and FQNEAQ (reference sequence).

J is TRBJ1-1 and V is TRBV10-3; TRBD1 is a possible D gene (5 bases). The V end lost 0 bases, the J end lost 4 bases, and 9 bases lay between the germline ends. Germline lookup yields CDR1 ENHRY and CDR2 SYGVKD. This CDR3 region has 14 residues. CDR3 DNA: TGTGCCATCAGTGAGTCGGGGGTGGGCACTGAAGCTTTCTTT. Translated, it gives CAISESGVGTEAFF.

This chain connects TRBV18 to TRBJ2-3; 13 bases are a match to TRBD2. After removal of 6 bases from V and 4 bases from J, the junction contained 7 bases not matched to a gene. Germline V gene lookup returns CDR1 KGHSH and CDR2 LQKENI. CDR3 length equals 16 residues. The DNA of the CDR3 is TGTGCCAGCTCCCCGAGACTAGCGGGGGGATCAGATACGCAGTATTTT. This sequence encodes CASSPRLAGGSDTQYF.

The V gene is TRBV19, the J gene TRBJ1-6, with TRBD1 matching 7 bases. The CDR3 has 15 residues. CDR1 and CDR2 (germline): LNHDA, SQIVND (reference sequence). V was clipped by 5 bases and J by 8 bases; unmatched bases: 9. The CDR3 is CASSPRRQGYSPLHF. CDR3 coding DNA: TGTGCCAGTAGTCCGAGACGACAGGGTTATTCACCCCTCCACTTT.

CDR3 protein: CASRATSGEIYEQYF. The CDR3 nucleotides read TGTGCCAGCAGGGCGACTAGCGGGGAAATCTACGAGCAGTACTTC. This chain joins TRBV2 and TRBJ2-7; 11 bases are a match to TRBD2. V was pared by 6 bases and J by 3 bases, with 7 bases of the junction left unmatched. Germline lookup yields CDR1 SNHLY and CDR2 FYNNEI. There are 15 residues in the CDR3.

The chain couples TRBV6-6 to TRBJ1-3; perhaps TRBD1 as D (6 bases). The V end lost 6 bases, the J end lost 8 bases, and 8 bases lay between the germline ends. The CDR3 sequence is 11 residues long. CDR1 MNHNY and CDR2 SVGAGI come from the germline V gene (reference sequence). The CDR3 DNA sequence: TGTGCCAGCAGCAGGGGAGACACCATATATTTT. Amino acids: CASSRGDTIYF.

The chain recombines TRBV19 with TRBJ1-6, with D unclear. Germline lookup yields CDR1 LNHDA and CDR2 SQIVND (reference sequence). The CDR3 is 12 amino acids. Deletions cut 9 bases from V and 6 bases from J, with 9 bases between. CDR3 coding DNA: TGTGCCAGCCATAGAGTTAATTCACCCCTCCACTTT. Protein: CASHRVNSPLHF.

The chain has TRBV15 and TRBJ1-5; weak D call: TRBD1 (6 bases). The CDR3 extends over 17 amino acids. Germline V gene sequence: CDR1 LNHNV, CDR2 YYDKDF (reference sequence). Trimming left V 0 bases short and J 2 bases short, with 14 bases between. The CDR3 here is CATSRDGQGIGNQPQHF. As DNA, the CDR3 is TGTGCCACCAGCAGAGATGGCCAGGGGATAGGCAATCAGCCCCAGCATTTT.

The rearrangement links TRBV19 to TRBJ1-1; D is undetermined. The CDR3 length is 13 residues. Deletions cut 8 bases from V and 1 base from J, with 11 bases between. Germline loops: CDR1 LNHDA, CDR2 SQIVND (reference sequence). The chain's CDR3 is CASRWRGNTEAFF. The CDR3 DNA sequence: TGTGCCAGTCGATGGCGAGGGAACACTGAAGCTTTCTTT.

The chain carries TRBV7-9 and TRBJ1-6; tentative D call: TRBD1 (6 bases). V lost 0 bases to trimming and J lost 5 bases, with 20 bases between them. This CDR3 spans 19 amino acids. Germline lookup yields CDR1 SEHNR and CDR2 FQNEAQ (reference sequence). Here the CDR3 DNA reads TGTGCCAGCAGCTTAGCGAGAAGACAGGCGCCAGGCGATAATTCACCCCTCCACTTT. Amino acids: CASSLARRQAPGDNSPLHF.

The CDR3 protein is CASSHDVGQGNSPLHF. For the CDR3, the DNA is TGCGCCAGCAGCCATGATGTGGGACAGGGCAATTCACCCCTCCACTTT. V usage is TRBV5-1 and J usage is TRBJ1-6; TRBD1 matches 9 bases. This CDR3 spans 16 amino acids. The V gene's germline CDR1 is SGHRS and CDR2 YFSETQ. Trimming took 4 bases from V and 7 from J; bases not matched to a gene: 9.

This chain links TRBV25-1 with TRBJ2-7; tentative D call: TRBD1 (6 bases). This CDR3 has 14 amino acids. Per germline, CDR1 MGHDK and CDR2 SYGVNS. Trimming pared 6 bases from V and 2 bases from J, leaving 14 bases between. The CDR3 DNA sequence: TGTGCCAGCAGAAACAGGGCGGGTACCTACGAGCAGTACTTC. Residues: CASRNRAGTYEQYF.

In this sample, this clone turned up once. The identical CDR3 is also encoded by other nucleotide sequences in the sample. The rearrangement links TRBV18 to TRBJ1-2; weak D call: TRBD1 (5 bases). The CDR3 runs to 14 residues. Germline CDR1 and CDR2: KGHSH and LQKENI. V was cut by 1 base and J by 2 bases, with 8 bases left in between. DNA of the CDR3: TGTGCCAGCTCACCACTCGACAGCAACTATGGCTACACCTTC. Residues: CASSPLDSNYGYTF.

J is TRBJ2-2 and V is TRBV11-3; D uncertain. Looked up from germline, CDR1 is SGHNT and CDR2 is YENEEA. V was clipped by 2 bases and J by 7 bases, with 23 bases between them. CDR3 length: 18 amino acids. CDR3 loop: CASSLSRWGTRSLGELFF. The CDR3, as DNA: TGTGCCAGCAGCTTAAGTCGGTGGGGAACCCGCTCCCTCGGGGAGCTGTTTTTT.

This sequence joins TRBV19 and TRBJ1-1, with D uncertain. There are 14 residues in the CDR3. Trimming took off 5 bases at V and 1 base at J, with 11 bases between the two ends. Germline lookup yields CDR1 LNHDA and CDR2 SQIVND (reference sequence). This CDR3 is CASSYSWENTEAFF. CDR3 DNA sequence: TGTGCCAGTAGTTATTCGTGGGAGAACACTGAAGCTTTCTTT.

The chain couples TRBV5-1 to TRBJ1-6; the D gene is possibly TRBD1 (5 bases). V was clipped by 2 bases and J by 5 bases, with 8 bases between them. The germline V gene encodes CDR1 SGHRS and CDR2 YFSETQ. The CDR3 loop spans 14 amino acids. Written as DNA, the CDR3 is TGCGCCAGCAGCTTATTACAGGATAATTCACCCCTCCACTTT. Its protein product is CASSLLQDNSPLHF.